This TCR beta chain stems from a study of cytomegalovirus exposure and HLA in healthy donors. Study outcomes and limitations: Presence/absence analyses took donor sequencing depth as roughly uniform. Earlier analysis looked at TCR beta V segments, and most were productive about 90% or about 30% of the time. In most subjects, TCR beta sequences reportedly gave accurate predictions of HLA-A and HLA-B alleles. As confirmed in vitro, a few CMV-associated chains were specific for CMV antigens.

Note on this clone: The antigen remains undetermined.

Trimming stripped 3 bases from V and 0 bases from J, with 39 bases between. The CDR3 extends over 23 amino acids. CDR1 is GTSNPN and CDR2 is SVGIG in the germline V gene (reference sequence). Use of 60 Vbeta and 13 Jbeta primers characterized the PCR. Sequencing used immunoSEQ multiplex PCR; TCRdb keeps in-frame clones, though not all of them. Among roughly 120,000 clones, 70% to 80% were seen once, and the ten largest hold around 1.6%. What was sequenced was PBMCs. This chain links TRBV30 with TRBJ2-7, with TRBD2 as a possible D gene (10 bases). This sequence originates from a woman between 18 and 29 years old in good health and CMV-seronegative. In nucleotides, the CDR3 is TGTGCCTGGAGGATCATGGACAGGGGCGCCCCGAAGGGATTAGCGGGGGGCTCCTACGAGCAGTACTTC. The encoded protein is CAWRIMDRGAPKGLAGGSYEQYF.